This TCR beta chain was sequenced during a study of blood T cell repertoires in COVID-19. Study at large: PBMCs, B-cell-depleted T cells, or T cells provided the cDNA or gDNA that made up the material.

In the original processing: It was from reference gene primer amplification that nucleated cell counts were estimated. Libraries were prepared by immunoSEQ multiplex PCR; TCRdb keeps only in-frame clonotypes and omits some of them. Clone size and the V and J calls come from that table; the DNA yielded D and trimming. The table lists 150,000 to 200,000 clones, 80% to 95% of them singletons. Enrolled during active infection, Seattle patients were then followed longitudinally. Per the germline V gene, CDR1 is LGHNA and CDR2 is YNFKEQ. CDR3 length: 21 amino acids. V dropped 4 bases and J dropped 0 bases, with 25 bases sitting between them.

The chain couples TRBV4-2 to TRBJ2-6; TRBD2 is a possible D gene (6 bases). This TCR was sampled from a woman aged 60-75 years with COVID-19, enrolled during active disease. Sequenced: peripheral blood. CDR3 in amino acids: CASSPSLATDPRVSGANVLTF. Written as DNA, the CDR3 is TGTGCCAGCAGCCCTTCCCTAGCGACAGACCCTAGGGTCTCTGGGGCCAACGTCCTGACTTTC.